Listed here are 14 T cell receptor beta chains from one sample, sequenced in a study of T-cell memory formation after mild COVID-19. TCRdb re-derived calls from the 5' RACE reads in MiXCR, one entry per CDR3 protein. Of under 400,000 distinct CDR3 sequences in the sample, under 25% are singletons; the top ten hold around 13%. Sequencing input: PBMCs or a T cell subset sorted from them (not recorded which). All receptors derive from an adult woman who had mild COVID-19 (a few samples of this study predate the infection). Cell type and time point are not known.

The CDR3 region is CASSPILAGQETQYF. CDR3 sequence (DNA): TGTGCCAGCAGCCCTATACTAGCGGGCCAAGAGACCCAGTACTTC. The rearrangement links TRBV14 to TRBJ2-5, with 9 bases aligning to TRBD2. Per germline, CDR1 SGHDN and CDR2 FVKESK. The CDR3 runs to 15 residues. The ends lost 4 bases at V and 1 base at J; junction bases unmatched: 4.

In this sample, this clonotype turned up a few times. This chain links TRBV5-1 with TRBJ2-5; D is perhaps TRBD1 (5 bases). V was cut by 4 bases and J by 2 bases, with 12 bases left in between. The CDR3 spans 14 residues. Germline V gives CDR1 SGHRS, CDR2 YFSETQ. CDR3 coding DNA: TGCGCCAGCAGCCCCGGAGACAGACAAGAGACCCAGTACTTC. It codes for CASSPGDRQETQYF.

This clonotype was seen a handful of times. The chain employs TRBV5-1 and TRBJ1-1; 7 bases agree with TRBD1. V shed 1 base and J 2 bases; nucleotides not matched to a gene: 11. Germline V lookup: CDR1 SGHRS, CDR2 YFSETQ. The CDR3 length is 17 residues. CDR3 nucleotides: TGCGCCAGCAGCTTGTTGCCCCTGGGACAGATTAACACTGAAGCTTTCTTT. Its protein product is CASSLLPLGQINTEAFF.

The V and J genes are TRBV30 and TRBJ2-3, with a tentative D call TRBD1 (5 bases). V was pared by 4 bases and J by 3 bases, with 17 bases between. CDR3 length equals 15 residues. Per the germline V gene, CDR1 is GTSNPN and CDR2 is SVGIG (reference sequence). The CDR3 DNA follows: TGTGCCTGGAACATCAGGCCAGGGTGGACAGATACGCAGTATTTT. Residues: CAWNIRPGWTDTQYF.

Only a few counts were recorded for this clonotype. The chain couples TRBV5-4 to TRBJ2-3; D could derive from TRBD1 or TRBD2 (6 bases each). Germline CDR1 SGHNT, CDR2 YYREEE (reference sequence). This CDR3 spans 16 amino acids. The V end was cut by 3 bases, the J end by 1 base, with 15 bases between. DNA of the CDR3: TGTGCCAGCAGCTCCGGGGGCGGGGTTGGCACAGATACGCAGTATTTT. Its translation is CASSSGGGVGTDTQYF. The variable domain in full, with the rest retrieved from reference TRBV5-4 and TRBJ2-3, is ETGVTQSPTHLIKTRGQQVTLRCSSQSGHNTVSWYQQALGQGPQFIFQYYREEENGRGNFPPRFSGLQFPNYSSELNVNALELDDSALYLCASSSGGGVGTDTQYFGPGTRLTVL.

The chain is built from TRBV7-3 and TRBJ1-2; a weak D match, TRBD1 (6 bases). Per the germline V gene, CDR1 is SGHTA and CDR2 is FQGTGA. Trimming removed 2 bases at V and 5 bases at J, with 15 bases between. This CDR3 comprises 15 residues. The CDR3 reads CASSLVPGDEYGYTF. The CDR3 DNA follows: TGTGCCAGCAGCTTAGTGCCAGGGGACGAATATGGCTACACCTTC.

In its sample, this clonotype was seen many times. J is TRBJ2-6 and V is TRBV6-2 or TRBV6-3; D is uncertain. Trimming took off 3 bases at V and 3 bases at J, with 6 bases between the two ends. This CDR3 spans 14 amino acids. Germline assignment: CDR1 MNHEY and CDR2 SVGEGT. CDR3 residues: CASSYVSGANVLTF. CDR3 nucleotide sequence: TGTGCCAGCAGTTATGTGAGTGGGGCCAACGTCCTGACTTTC.

This sequence joins TRBV19 and TRBJ2-7; tentatively, D is TRBD2 (5 bases). Germline values: CDR1 LNHDA, CDR2 SQIVND (reference sequence). V gave up 6 bases and J gave up 7 bases, with 16 bases separating them. The CDR3 length is 13 residues. The CDR3 nucleotides read TGTGCCAGTAGACCGGGCCCGGGGTGGGAGCAGTACTTC. Its translation is CASRPGPGWEQYF.

The chain links TRBV7-2 to TRBJ2-7, with a possible D match to TRBD1 (6 bases). Germline-derived CDR1 and CDR2 are SGHTA and FQGNSA. Trimming removed 1 base from V and 0 bases from J, with 13 bases in between. The CDR3 has 16 amino acids. In DNA, the CDR3 is TGTGCCAGCAGCTTAGAGTACAGGGTCCCCTCCTACGAGCAGTACTTC. Protein: CASSLEYRVPSYEQYF.

The chain is built from TRBV5-1 and TRBJ2-2; 9 nucleotides match TRBD2. The CDR3 runs 16 residues. CDR1 is SGHRS, CDR2 YFSETQ, per germline. The V segment lost 0 bases and the J segment 4 bases; nucleotides outside the gene matches: 4. Here the CDR3 DNA reads TGCGCCAGCAGCTTGGCTAGCGGGGAATTCACCGGGGAGCTGTTTTTT. Protein product: CASSLASGEFTGELFF.

This clonotype was seen many times. The chain joins TRBV5-6 to TRBJ1-2, with 10 bases that match TRBD1. Unmatched junction bases numbered 6, after V lost 4 bases and J lost 3 bases. This CDR3 contains 15 residues. Germline V gene sequence: CDR1 SGHDT, CDR2 YYEEEE. This CDR3 reads CASSAGTGDHYGYTF. CDR3 DNA: TGTGCCAGCAGCGCTGGGACAGGGGATCACTATGGCTACACCTTC.

This clonotype was seen just once. Germline is not matched at one junction end, which may reflect a read error. J is TRBJ2-3 and V is TRBV7-6; TRBD2 matches 9 bases. The germline V gene has CDR1 SGHVS and CDR2 FNYEAQ. The CDR3 totals 15 residues. The DNA for the CDR3 is TGTGCCAGCAGCATAAGCGGGGGGAGCACAGATATGCAGTATTTT. Its translation is CASSISGGSTDMQYF.

The chain uses TRBV10-2 and TRBJ2-1; D assignment may be TRBD1 or TRBD2 (5 bases each). The V end was cut by 5 bases, the J end by 9 bases, with 17 bases between. The CDR3 is made up of 14 amino acids. Germline V lookup: CDR1 WSHSY, CDR2 SAAADI. DNA of the CDR3: TGCGCCAGCAGTCCCGGGACCACGAGGGGTGAGCAGTTCTTC. This sequence encodes CASSPGTTRGEQFF.

This chain joins TRBV27 and TRBJ1-1; D remains unclear. This CDR3 contains 14 residues. V lost 4 bases, J lost 4 bases, and 13 bases lay in between. Germline values: CDR1 MNHEY, CDR2 SMNVEV (reference sequence). The DNA for the CDR3 is TGTGCCAGCAGTTCCGACCTAAGGGCCACTGAAGCTTTCTTT. Translation: CASSSDLRATEAFF.